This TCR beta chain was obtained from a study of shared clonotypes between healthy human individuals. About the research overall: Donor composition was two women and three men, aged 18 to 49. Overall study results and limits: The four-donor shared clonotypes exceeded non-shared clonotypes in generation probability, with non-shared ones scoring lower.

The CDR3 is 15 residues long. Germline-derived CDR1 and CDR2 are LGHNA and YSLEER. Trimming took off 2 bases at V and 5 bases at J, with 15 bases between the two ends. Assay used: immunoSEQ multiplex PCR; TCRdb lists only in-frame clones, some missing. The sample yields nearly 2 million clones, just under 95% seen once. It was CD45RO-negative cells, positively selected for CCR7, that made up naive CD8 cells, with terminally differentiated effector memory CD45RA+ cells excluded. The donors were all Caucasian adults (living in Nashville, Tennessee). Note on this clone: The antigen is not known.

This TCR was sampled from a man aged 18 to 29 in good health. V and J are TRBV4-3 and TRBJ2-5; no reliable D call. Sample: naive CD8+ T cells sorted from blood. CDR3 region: CASSQLDGSRETQYF. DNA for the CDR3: TGCGCCAGCAGCCAACTGGACGGAAGCAGGGAGACCCAGTACTTC.